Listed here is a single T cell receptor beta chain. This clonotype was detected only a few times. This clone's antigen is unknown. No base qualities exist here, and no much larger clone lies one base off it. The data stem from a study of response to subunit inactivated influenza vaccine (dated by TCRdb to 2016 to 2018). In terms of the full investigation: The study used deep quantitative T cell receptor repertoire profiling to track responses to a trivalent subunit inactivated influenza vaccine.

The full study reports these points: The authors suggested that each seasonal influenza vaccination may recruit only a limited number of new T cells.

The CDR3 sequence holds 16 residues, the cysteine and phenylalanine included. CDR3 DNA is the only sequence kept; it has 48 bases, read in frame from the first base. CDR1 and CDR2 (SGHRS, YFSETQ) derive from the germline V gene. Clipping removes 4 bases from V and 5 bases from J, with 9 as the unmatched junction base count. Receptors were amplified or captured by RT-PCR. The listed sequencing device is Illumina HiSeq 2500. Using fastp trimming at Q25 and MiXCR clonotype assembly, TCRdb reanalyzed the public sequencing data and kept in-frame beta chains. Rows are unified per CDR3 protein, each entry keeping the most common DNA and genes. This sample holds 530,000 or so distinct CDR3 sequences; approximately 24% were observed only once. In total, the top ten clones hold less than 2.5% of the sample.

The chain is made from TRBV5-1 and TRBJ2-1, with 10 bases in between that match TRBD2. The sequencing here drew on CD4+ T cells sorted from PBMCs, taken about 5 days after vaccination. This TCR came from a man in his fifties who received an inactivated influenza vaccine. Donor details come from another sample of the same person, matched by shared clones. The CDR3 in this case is CASSASGTSVDNEQFF. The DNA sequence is TGCGCCAGCAGCGCCTCCGGGACTAGCGTAGACAATGAGCAGTTCTTC. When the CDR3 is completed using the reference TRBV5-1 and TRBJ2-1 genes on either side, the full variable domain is KAGVTQTPRYLIKTRGQQVTLSCSPISGHRSVSWYQQTPGQGLQFLFEYFSETQRNKGNFPGRFSGRQFSNSRSEMNVSTLELGDSALYLCASSASGTSVDNEQFFGPGTRLTVL.